The 28 T cell receptor beta chains in this list originate from one sample, sequenced in a study of T cells in localized non-small cell lung cancer. This table comes from immunoSEQ multiplex PCR, and its TCRdb copy is limited to in-frame clones, with some not included. This table holds tens of thousands of clones, around 90% found once. The material sequenced was peripheral blood, taken before any cancer treatment. The receptors derive from a female donor aged 60 or older with stage I lung adenocarcinoma.

V usage is TRBV19 and J usage is TRBJ2-2, with 9 bases lining up with TRBD1. The germline V gene encodes CDR1 LNHDA and CDR2 SQIVND (reference sequence). The junction had 4 bases not matched to a gene; V was cut back by 5 bases and J by 3 bases. This CDR3 has 15 amino acids. The CDR3 DNA reads as TGTGCCAGTAGTGACAGGGGGAGCTACACCGGGGAGCTGTTTTTT. This codes for CASSDRGSYTGELFF. Looking up the rest from reference TRBV19 and TRBJ2-2 gives the full variable domain: DGGITQSPKYLFRKEGQNVTLSCEQNLNHDAMYWYRQDPGQGLRLIYYSQIVNDFQKGDIAEGYSVSREKKESFPLTVTSAQKNPTAFYLCASSDRGSYTGELFFGEGSRLTVL.

The chain is built from TRBV27 and TRBJ1-2; D gene ambiguous. The germline CDR1 and CDR2 sequences are MNHEY and SMNVEV (reference sequence). V was shortened by 0 bases and J by 7 bases, with 9 bases between the two germline ends. The CDR3 totals 13 residues. DNA for the CDR3: TGTGCCAGCAGTTTATCAGTAGGGTCTGGCTACACCTTC. Amino acids: CASSLSVGSGYTF.

The chain combines TRBV2 with TRBJ1-5; D uncertain. Trimming shortened V by 1 base and J by 7 bases, and 11 bases separated the two germline ends. From germline, CDR1 is SNHLY and CDR2 FYNNEI. The CDR3 has 14 residues. The DNA of the CDR3 is TGTGCCAGCAGTGAAGGGGCGCGGAGGCAGCCCCAGCATTTT. Translating it yields CASSEGARRQPQHF.

V and J are TRBV7-6 and TRBJ2-7; D perhaps matches TRBD2 (6 bases). CDR1 is SGHVS, CDR2 FNYEAQ, per germline. The CDR3 totals 13 residues. The germline V and J ends were trimmed by 5 bases and 4 bases, with 12 bases remaining between them. The CDR3 here is CASSHSRGYEQYF. The CDR3 DNA reads as TGTGCCAGCAGCCACTCGCGGGGTTACGAGCAGTACTTC.

This clone was seen a single time. V gene TRBV7-2 combines with J gene TRBJ1-3; D ambiguous. V lost 1 base and J 4 bases, leaving 14 bases between the germline ends. Germline-derived CDR1 and CDR2 are SGHTA and FQGNSA. The CDR3 contains 16 residues. The CDR3 loop reads CASSLVGLGSGNTIYF. CDR3 DNA: TGTGCCAGCAGCTTAGTAGGGCTCGGTTCCGGAAACACCATATATTTT.

The chain has TRBV7-8 and TRBJ1-1; no firm D call. Germline V lookup: CDR1 SGHVS, CDR2 FQNEAQ. Trimming stripped 4 bases from V and 1 base from J, with 13 bases between. This CDR3 is 15 amino acids long. The CDR3 region is CASSSETMANTEAFF. CDR3 in DNA: TGTGCCAGCAGCTCAGAGACAATGGCGAACACTGAAGCTTTCTTT. The variable domain in full, with the rest retrieved from reference TRBV7-8 and TRBJ1-1, is GAGVSQSPRYKVAKRGQDVALRCDPISGHVSLFWYQQALGQGPEFLTYFQNEAQLDKSGLPSDRFFAERPEGSVSTLKIQRTQQEDSAVYLCASSSETMANTEAFFGQGTRLTVV.

The V gene is TRBV21-1, the J gene TRBJ2-1; the table assigns TRBD2, which was not confirmed against the DNA. TRBV21-1 is marked as a pseudogene. This CDR3 spans 16 amino acids. The DNA for the CDR3 is TGTGCCAGCACCCCAGGACTAGCGGGGGGGAACAATGAGCAGTTCTTC. It is translated as CASTPGLAGGNNEQFF.

J is TRBJ1-3 and V is TRBV28; possible D gene TRBD1, 6 bases. Trimming took 4 bases from V and 2 from J, leaving 12 bases between them. The germline gives CDR1 MDHEN, CDR2 SYDVKM. This CDR3 region has 15 residues. The CDR3 here is CASSSERGAGNTIYF. CDR3 bases: TGTGCCAGCAGTTCGGAGAGGGGGGCTGGAAACACCATATATTTT.

The chain links TRBV7-9 to TRBJ1-1; TRBD1 might be the D (5 bases). Germline V gives CDR1 SEHNR, CDR2 FQNEAQ (reference sequence). The CDR3 runs 15 residues. The ends were cut back, 5 bases at V and 1 base at J, with 14 bases in the middle. The CDR3: CASSLVGGGNTEAFF. CDR3 coding DNA: TGTGCCAGCAGCCTCGTTGGGGGTGGGAACACTGAAGCTTTCTTT.

This chain uses TRBV11-2 with TRBJ1-4; D might be TRBD1 (6 bases). Trimming pared 4 bases from V and 3 bases from J, leaving 12 bases between. Germline V gene sequence: CDR1 SGHAT, CDR2 FQNNGV. The CDR3 is made up of 15 amino acids. The CDR3 reads CASSSYRASNEKLFF. The CDR3 nucleotides read TGTGCCAGCAGCTCCTACAGGGCTTCTAATGAAAAACTGTTTTTT.

The chain combines TRBV5-1 with TRBJ1-6; possibly TRBD1 for D (5 bases). With 4 bases removed from V and 0 bases from J, the gap between germline ends came to 14 bases. The CDR3 length is 17 residues. Germline CDR1 reads SGHRS; CDR2 reads YFSETQ. Here the CDR3 reads CASSGGPGSSYNSPLHF. CDR3 DNA: TGCGCCAGCAGCGGAGGCCCAGGGAGCTCCTATAATTCACCCCTCCACTTT. The full variable domain, with the rest looked up from reference TRBV5-1 and TRBJ1-6, is KAGVTQTPRYLIKTRGQQVTLSCSPISGHRSVSWYQQTPGQGLQFLFEYFSETQRNKGNFPGRFSGRQFSNSRSEMNVSTLELGDSALYLCASSGGPGSSYNSPLHFGNGTRLTVT.

The chain is built from TRBV7-9 and TRBJ1-2; 7 positions match TRBD1. V gave up 5 bases and J gave up 5 bases; unmatched junction bases: 2. This CDR3 has 12 amino acids. The germline gives CDR1 SEHNR, CDR2 FQNEAQ (reference sequence). The CDR3 loop is CASSLTGYGYTF. CDR3 nucleotides: TGTGCCAGCAGCCTGACAGGGTATGGCTACACCTTC.

This clone was found a few times. This rearrangement joins TRBV16 to TRBJ2-1; 8 nucleotides match TRBD1. The trim removed 4 bases at V and 7 bases at J, leaving 6 bases unmatched. This CDR3 region has 14 residues. Germline-derived CDR1 and CDR2 are KGHSY and FQNENV. CDR3 loop: CASSPWTGSNEQFF. DNA of the CDR3: TGTGCCAGCAGCCCGTGGACAGGGTCGAATGAGCAGTTCTTC. The full variable domain, completed using reference TRBV16 and TRBJ2-1, is GEEVAQTPKHLVRGEGQKAKLYCAPIKGHSYVFWYQQVLKNEFKFLISFQNENVFDETGMPKERFSAKCLPNSPCSLEIQATKLEDSAVYFCASSPWTGSNEQFFGPGTRLTVL.

Worth noting for this clone: The junction departs from the called germline gene at one end, perhaps through a read error. This chain joins TRBV27 and TRBJ1-6; the D gene is possibly TRBD1 (6 bases). The CDR3 contains 13 residues. Germline assignment: CDR1 MNHEY and CDR2 SMNVEV (reference sequence). The CDR3 nucleotides are TGTGCCAGCAGCTTATACAGGGAGTCACCCCTCCACTTT. Its translation: CASSLYRESPLHF.

The chain joins TRBV14 to TRBJ2-3; D is uncertain. With 2 bases removed from V and 4 bases from J, the gap between germline ends came to 7 bases. CDR3 length: 13 residues. In germline, CDR1 is SGHDN, CDR2 FVKESK. For the CDR3, the DNA is TGTGCCAGCAGCCAAAACTTCGCAGATACGCAGTATTTT. As protein: CASSQNFADTQYF.

This clone was seen a single time. This rearrangement joins TRBV5-6 to TRBJ2-7; TRBD2 aligns across 7 bases. The CDR3 is made up of 14 amino acids. The V gene end was trimmed by 4 bases and the J gene end by 0 bases; junction bases not matched to a gene: 4. Per the germline V gene, CDR1 is SGHDT and CDR2 is YYEEEE. DNA of the CDR3: TGTGCCAGCAGCATCGGGGGGATCTCCTACGAGCAGTACGTC. This gives the protein CASSIGGISYEQYV.

The CDR3 sequence is CASSLTGGYGYTF. The CDR3, as DNA: TGTGCCAGCAGTTTGACAGGGGGCTATGGCTACACCTTC. This chain connects TRBV27 to TRBJ1-2; 9 bases are a match to TRBD1. Germline V gene lookup returns CDR1 MNHEY and CDR2 SMNVEV (reference sequence). J gave up 4 bases and V 3 bases, and 0 bases lay outside the gene matches. The CDR3 sequence is 13 residues long.

This rearrangement joins TRBV19 to TRBJ1-2; D may be TRBD1 (5 bases). The CDR3 runs to 15 residues. Germline CDR1 is LNHDA and CDR2 is SQIVND (reference sequence). The V gene lost 0 bases and the J gene lost 4 bases, with 12 bases spanning the gap. The CDR3 coding sequence is TGTGCCAGTAGTATAGATAGACAGATAGTCTATGGCTACACCTTC. It encodes CASSIDRQIVYGYTF. Full variable domain (remainder filled in from reference TRBV19 and TRBJ1-2): DGGITQSPKYLFRKEGQNVTLSCEQNLNHDAMYWYRQDPGQGLRLIYYSQIVNDFQKGDIAEGYSVSREKKESFPLTVTSAQKNPTAFYLCASSIDRQIVYGYTFGSGTRLTVV.

The chain recombines TRBV10-3 with TRBJ2-2, with 11 bases fitting TRBD1. Losses at the gene ends were 6 bases for V and 4 bases for J; bases not matched to a gene: 4. CDR1 is ENHRY and CDR2 is SYGVKD in the germline V gene. This CDR3 spans 15 amino acids. DNA of the CDR3: TGTGCCATCAGGGCCGGGACAGGGGGCACCGGGGAGCTGTTTTTT. Translation: CAIRAGTGGTGELFF.

V gene TRBV27 combines with J gene TRBJ1-4; the match to TRBD1 covers 7 bases. The CDR3 is 15 amino acids. J lost 7 bases, V lost 5 bases, and 10 bases had no gene match. Germline CDR1 and CDR2: MNHEY and SMNVEV (reference sequence). The CDR3 sequence: CASSRFTGEGEKLFF. The CDR3 bases are TGTGCCAGCAGTCGCTTCACAGGGGAGGGTGAAAAACTGTTTTTT.

The chain links TRBV5-1 to TRBJ1-2, with a tentative D call TRBD1 (6 bases). This CDR3 contains 16 residues. With 4 bases removed from V and 0 bases from J, the gap between germline ends came to 16 bases. Germline loops: CDR1 SGHRS, CDR2 YFSETQ. The CDR3 bases are TGCGCCAGCAGCGCAGGAGTGACAGGATCTAACTATGGCTACACCTTC. This gives the protein CASSAGVTGSNYGYTF. Full variable domain (missing parts from reference TRBV5-1 and TRBJ1-2): KAGVTQTPRYLIKTRGQQVTLSCSPISGHRSVSWYQQTPGQGLQFLFEYFSETQRNKGNFPGRFSGRQFSNSRSEMNVSTLELGDSALYLCASSAGVTGSNYGYTFGSGTRLTVV.

This clone has only a few counts. The chain uses TRBV7-9 and TRBJ2-3; unclear D gene. Germline V gives CDR1 SEHNR, CDR2 FQNEAQ (reference sequence). This CDR3 is 15 amino acids long. The V end lost 4 bases, the J end lost 2 bases, and 13 bases lay between the germline ends. The CDR3 region is CASSSPRGITDTQYF. The DNA of the CDR3 is TGTGCCAGCAGCTCCCCCCGAGGAATCACAGATACGCAGTATTTT.

This clone was detected once. The V call is TRBV2, the J call TRBJ1-2; a weak D match, TRBD1 (5 bases). The CDR3 totals 14 residues. Trimming shortened V by 8 bases and J by 0 bases, and 13 bases separated the two germline ends. Germline V gene lookup returns CDR1 SNHLY and CDR2 FYNNEI. Written as DNA, the CDR3 is TGTGCCAGCCGGGGGGATCAAGCTAACTATGGCTACACCTTC. It is translated as CASRGDQANYGYTF.

About this clone: The junction does not match germline at one end; this may be a read error. The genes are TRBV7-7 and TRBJ2-5, with D hard to call. Germline CDR1 SSHAT, CDR2 FNYEAQ (reference sequence). CDR3 size: 14 residues. The CDR3 coding sequence is TGTGCTAGCAGCTTAGGTTTGACGCAAGAGACCCAGTACTTC. Translated, it gives CASSLGLTQETQYF. Based on the CDR3 plus reference TRBV7-7 and TRBJ2-5, the full variable domain is GAGVSQSPRYKVTKRGQDVTLRCDPISSHATLYWYQQALGQGPEFLTYFNYEAQPDKSGLPSDRFSAERPEGSISTLTIQRTEQRDSAMYRCASSLGLTQETQYFGPGTRLLVL.

The rearrangement uses TRBV18 and TRBJ1-1; a weak D match, TRBD1 (6 bases). This CDR3 spans 14 amino acids. Trimming removed 5 bases from V and 0 bases from J, with 10 bases in between. Germline CDR1 and CDR2: KGHSH and LQKENI. CDR3 sequence reads: CASSVQGMNTEAFF. As DNA, the CDR3 is TGTGCCAGCTCAGTACAGGGCATGAACACTGAAGCTTTCTTT. Full variable domain (missing parts from reference TRBV18 and TRBJ1-1): NAGVMQNPRHLVRRRGQEARLRCSPMKGHSHVYWYRQLPEEGLKFMVYLQKENIIDESGMPKERFSAEFPKEGPSILRIQQVVRGDSAAYFCASSVQGMNTEAFFGQGTRLTVV.

The rearrangement uses TRBV27 and TRBJ1-2; possible D gene TRBD1, 5 bases. Germline-derived CDR1 and CDR2 are MNHEY and SMNVEV (reference sequence). The CDR3 covers 16 residues. Trimming took 5 bases from V and 0 from J, leaving 16 bases between them. The CDR3 protein is CASSPLGAPSNYGYTF. CDR3 in DNA: TGTGCCAGCAGTCCCCTTGGGGCGCCCTCTAACTATGGCTACACCTTC.

In nucleotides, the CDR3 is TGTGCCAGTAGTATAGCGGGGGTGCTCGCTGAAGCTTTCTTT. Protein: CASSIAGVLAEAFF. The rearrangement links TRBV19 to TRBJ1-1, with a weak D call TRBD1 (5 bases). V was pared by 1 base and J by 6 bases, with 12 bases between. The CDR3 spans 14 residues. Per the germline V gene, CDR1 is LNHDA and CDR2 is SQIVND (reference sequence). Looking up the rest from reference TRBV19 and TRBJ1-1 gives the full variable domain: DGGITQSPKYLFRKEGQNVTLSCEQNLNHDAMYWYRQDPGQGLRLIYYSQIVNDFQKGDIAEGYSVSREKKESFPLTVTSAQKNPTAFYLCASSIAGVLAEAFFGQGTRLTVV.

CDR3 nucleotides: TGTGCCAGCAGCCATGCAGGGGCCCTAGGGACTGAAGCTTTCTTT. This sequence encodes CASSHAGALGTEAFF. V gene TRBV6-6 combines with J gene TRBJ1-1; a possible D gene is TRBD1 (6 bases). The CDR3 is made up of 15 amino acids. The germline gives CDR1 MNHNY, CDR2 SVGAGI (reference sequence). V lost 6 bases and J 5 bases, leaving 19 bases between the germline ends.